The clone carrying this TCR beta chain is a singleton in its sample. Vbeta (60) and Jbeta (13) primers were used in the PCR. TCRdb's table, derived via immunoSEQ multiplex PCR, lists solely in-frame clones and lacks some. Counted here are roughly 100,000 clones, roughly three quarters occurring once; the ten biggest clones make up about a tenth. V lost 6 bases to trimming and J lost 4 bases, with 16 bases between them. Looked up from germline, CDR1 is MNHEY and CDR2 is SVGAGI. The CDR3 totals 15 residues. This record comes from a study of cytomegalovirus exposure and HLA in healthy donors. The sequence was collected from a young woman in good health and CMV-seropositive. Sequences were obtained from PBMCs. The chain uses TRBV6-5 and TRBJ1-5; perhaps TRBD1 as D (6 bases). CDR3: CASSLGAGTNQPQHF. For the CDR3, the DNA is TGTGCCAGCAGCCTGGGGGCAGGGACAAATCAGCCCCAGCATTTT.